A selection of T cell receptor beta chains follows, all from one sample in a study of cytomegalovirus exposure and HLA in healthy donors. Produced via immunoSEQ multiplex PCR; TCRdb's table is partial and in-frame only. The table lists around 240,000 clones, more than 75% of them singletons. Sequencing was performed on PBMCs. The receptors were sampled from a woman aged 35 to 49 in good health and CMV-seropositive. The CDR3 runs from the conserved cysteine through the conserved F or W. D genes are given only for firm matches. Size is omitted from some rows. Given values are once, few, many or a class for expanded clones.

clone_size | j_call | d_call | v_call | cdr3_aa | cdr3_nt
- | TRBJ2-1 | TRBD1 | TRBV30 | CAWEQGFEQFF | TGTGCCTGGGAACAGGGGTTTGAGCAGTTCTTC
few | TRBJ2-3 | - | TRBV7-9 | CSSSPRPGRPADTQYF | TGTTCCAGCAGCCCCCGTCCGGGGAGGCCCGCAGATACGCAGTATTTT
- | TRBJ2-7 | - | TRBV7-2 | CASSRTRAQQYF | TGTGCCAGCAGCAGAACGCGGGCTCAGCAGTACTTC
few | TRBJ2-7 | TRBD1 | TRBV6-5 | CASRGTGSYEQYF | TGTGCCAGCAGGGGGACAGGGAGTTACGAGCAGTACTTC
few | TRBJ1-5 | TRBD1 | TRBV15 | CATSRGGQGVAQHF | TGTGCCACCAGCAGGGGGGGACAGGGGGTGGCCCAGCATTTT
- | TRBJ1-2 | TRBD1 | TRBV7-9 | CASSLIPRQGGNYGYTF | TGTGCCAGCAGCTTAATCCCGAGACAGGGGGGCAATTATGGCTACACCTTC
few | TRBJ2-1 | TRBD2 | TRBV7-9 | CASSLNSGGTYNEQFF | TGTGCCAGCAGCCTGAATAGCGGGGGAACCTACAATGAGCAGTTCTTC
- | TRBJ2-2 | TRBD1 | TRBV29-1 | CSVGGQGGTGELFF | TGCAGCGTGGGCGGACAGGGCGGCACCGGGGAGCTGTTTTTT
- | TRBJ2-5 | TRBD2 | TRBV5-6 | CASGHPSGGGETQYF | TGTGCCAGCGGCCACCCGAGCGGGGGTGGGGAGACCCAGTACTTC
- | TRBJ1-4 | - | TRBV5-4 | CASGRQSNEKLFF | TGTGCCAGCGGACGACAGAGTAATGAAAAACTGTTTTTT
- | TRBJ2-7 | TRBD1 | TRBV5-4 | CASSESDRASYEQYF | TGTGCCAGCAGCGAGAGCGACAGGGCCTCCTACGAGCAGTACTTC
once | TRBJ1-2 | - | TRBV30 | CAWSAPVGYTF | TGTGCCTGGAGTGCCCCTGTTGGCTACACCTTC
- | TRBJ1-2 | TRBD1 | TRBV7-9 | CASSVGTGIGLDGYTF | TGTGCCAGCAGCGTCGGGACAGGGATTGGGCTCGACGGCTACACCTTC
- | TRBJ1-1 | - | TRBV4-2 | CASSQEYGNTEAFF | TGTGCCAGCAGCCAAGAATACGGTAACACTGAAGCTTTCTTT
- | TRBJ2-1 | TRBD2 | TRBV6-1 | CASRASGGQYNEQFF | TGTGCCAGCAGGGCTAGCGGGGGGCAATACAATGAGCAGTTCTTC
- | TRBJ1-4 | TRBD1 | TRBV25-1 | CASSDRTGQGEKLFF | TGTGCCAGCAGTGATCGGACAGGGCAGGGTGAAAAACTGTTTTTT
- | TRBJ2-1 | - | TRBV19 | CASSISGDGNEQFF | TGTGCCAGTAGTATTTCTGGCGACGGGAATGAGCAGTTCTTC
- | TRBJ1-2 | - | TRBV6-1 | CASSERGGTNYGYTF | TGTGCCAGCAGTGAAAGGGGGGGAACTAACTATGGCTACACCTTC
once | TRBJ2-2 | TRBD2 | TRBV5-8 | CASSFQGTSGSTGELFF | TGTGCCAGCAGCTTTCAAGGGACTAGCGGGTCCACCGGGGAGCTGTTTTTT
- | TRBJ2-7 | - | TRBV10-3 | CAISESSGVSYEQYF | TGTGCCATCAGTGAGTCCTCGGGGGTCTCCTACGAGCAGTACTTC
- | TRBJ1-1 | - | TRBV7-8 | CASSLARGNTEAFF | TGTGCCAGCAGCTTAGCGCGGGGGAACACTGAAGCTTTCTTT
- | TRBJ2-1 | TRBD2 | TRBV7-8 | CASSYSVAGNNEQFF | TGTGCCAGCAGCTACTCGGTAGCGGGGAACAATGAGCAGTTCTTC
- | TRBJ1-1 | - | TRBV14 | CASSQTGRGGWPTEAFF | TGTGCCAGCAGCCAAACGGGAAGAGGGGGTTGGCCCACTGAAGCTTTCTTT
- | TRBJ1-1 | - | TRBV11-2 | CASSSNSGRTEAFF | TGTGCCAGCAGCTCAAATAGTGGGAGGACTGAAGCTTTCTTT
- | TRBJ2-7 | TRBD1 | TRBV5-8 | CASSLAGQGVTYEQYF | TGTGCCAGCAGCTTGGCGGGGCAGGGGGTCACCTACGAGCAGTACTTC
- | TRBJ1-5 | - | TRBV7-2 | CASSLPGYNQPQHF | TGTGCCAGCAGCTTACCAGGCTACAATCAGCCCCAGCATTTT
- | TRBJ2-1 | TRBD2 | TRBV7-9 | CASSPRSRASGRVDEQFF | TGTGCCAGCAGCCCTAGATCGCGGGCTAGCGGGAGGGTTGATGAGCAGTTCTTC
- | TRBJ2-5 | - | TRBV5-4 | CASSSAGVQETQYF | TGTGCCAGCAGCTCCGCAGGGGTCCAAGAGACCCAGTACTTC
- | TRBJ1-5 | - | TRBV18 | CASSPNRESYQPQHF | TGTGCCAGCTCACCGAACAGAGAGAGTTATCAGCCCCAGCATTTT
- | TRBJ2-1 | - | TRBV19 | CASSAGRTLNEQFF | TGTGCCAGTAGCGCGGGACGTACTCTCAATGAGCAGTTCTTC
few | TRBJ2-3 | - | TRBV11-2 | CASSFSGGTDTQYF | TGTGCCAGCAGCTTTAGCGGAGGCACAGATACGCAGTATTTT
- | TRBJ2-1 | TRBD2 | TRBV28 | CASSKGTSGGYNEQFF | TGTGCCAGCAGTAAGGGAACTAGCGGGGGATACAATGAGCAGTTCTTC
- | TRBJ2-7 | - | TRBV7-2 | CASSLGSRRSDYEQYF | TGTGCCAGCAGCTTAGGCAGCAGGAGGTCGGACTACGAGCAGTACTTC
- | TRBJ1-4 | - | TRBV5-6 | CASSFQEEKLFF | TGTGCCAGCAGCTTTCAGGAAGAAAAACTGTTTTTT
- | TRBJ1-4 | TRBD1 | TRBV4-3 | CASSHGRDRAYQRGEKLFF | TGCGCCAGCAGCCACGGCCGGGACAGGGCGTATCAGAGGGGTGAAAAACTGTTTTTT
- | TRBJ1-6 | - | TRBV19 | CASSSQGGNSPLHF | TGTGCCAGTAGTTCACAGGGCGGTAATTCACCCCTCCACTTT
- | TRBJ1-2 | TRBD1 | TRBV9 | CASSATGTAYGYTF | TGTGCCAGCAGCGCGACCGGGACAGCCTATGGCTACACCTTC
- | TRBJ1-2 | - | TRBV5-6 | CASSSGQRPNYGYTF | TGTGCCAGCAGCTCCGGACAGCGTCCTAACTATGGCTACACCTTC
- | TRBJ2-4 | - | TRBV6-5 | CASSNGVAKNIQYF | TGTGCCAGCAGTAACGGGGTAGCCAAAAACATTCAGTACTTC
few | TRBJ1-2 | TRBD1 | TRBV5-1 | CASSPSGTENYGYTF | TGCGCCAGCAGTCCCTCCGGGACAGAGAACTATGGCTACACCTTC
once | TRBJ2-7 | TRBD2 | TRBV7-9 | CASSLSGGNYEQYF | TGTGCCAGCAGCCTAAGCGGGGGTAACTACGAGCAGTACTTC
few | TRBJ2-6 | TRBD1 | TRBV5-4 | CASSQQGASNVLTF | TGTGCCAGCAGCCAACAGGGGGCGTCCAACGTCCTGACTTTC
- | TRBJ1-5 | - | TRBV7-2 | CASSLVGGLEGSQPQHF | TGTGCCAGCAGCTTAGTAGGTGGGTTGGAGGGTTCTCAGCCCCAGCATTTT
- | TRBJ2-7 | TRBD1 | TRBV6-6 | CASSPSRDRSFSTYF | TGTGCCAGCAGTCCTAGTAGGGACAGGTCGTTTAGTACGTACTTC
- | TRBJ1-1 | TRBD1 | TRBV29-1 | CSVDDRGDTEAFF | TGCAGCGTTGATGACAGGGGGGACACTGAAGCTTTCTTT
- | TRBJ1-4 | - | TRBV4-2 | CASSQEIAATNEKLFF | TGTGCCAGCAGCCAAGAAATAGCGGCAACTAATGAAAAACTGTTTTTT
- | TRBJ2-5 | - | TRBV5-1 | CASSHSAGRELETQYF | TGCGCCAGCAGCCATTCCGCTGGGCGGGAATTAGAGACCCAGTACTTC
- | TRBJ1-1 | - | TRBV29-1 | CSATELNTEAFF | TGCAGCGCGACAGAGCTCAACACTGAAGCTTTCTTT
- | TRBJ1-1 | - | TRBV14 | CASSQVQGSTEAFF | TGTGCCAGCAGCCAAGTTCAGGGAAGCACTGAAGCTTTCTTT
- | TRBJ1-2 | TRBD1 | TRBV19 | CASSTDQTGFGGGLTF | TGTGCCAGTAGTACCGACCAGACAGGGTTCGGGGGGGGCCTAACCTTC
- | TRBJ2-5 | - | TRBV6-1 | CASSQSLRGGYF | TGTGCCAGCAGTCAATCCCTCCGGGGTGGGTACTTC
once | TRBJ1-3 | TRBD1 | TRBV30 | CAWSPPGTGGNTIYF | TGTGCCTGGAGTCCGCCCGGGACAGGGGGAAACACCATATATTTT
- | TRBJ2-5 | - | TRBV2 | CASSSERTGQETQYF | TGTGCCAGCAGTTCCGAACGGACGGGACAAGAGACCCAGTACTTC
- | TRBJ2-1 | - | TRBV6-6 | CASSYSHVDSNEQFF | TGTGCCAGCAGTTACTCCCACGTCGATAGCAATGAGCAGTTCTTC